This T cell receptor (beta chain) stems from a study of blood T cell repertoires in COVID-19. Clones were sequenced by immunoSEQ multiplex PCR, and TCRdb holds only the in-frame ones, with some missing. The sample lists some 100,000 clones, 75% to 90% seen once, with less than 1.5% in the top ten. The V gene lost 2 bases and the J gene lost 0 bases, with 14 bases spanning the gap. From germline, CDR1 is LGHNT and CDR2 FRNRAP. The CDR3 has 17 residues. Specimen: peripheral blood. The receptor was isolated from a human donor in a cohort sampled during active COVID-19. The chain combines TRBV12-5 with TRBJ1-3, with no clear D. The CDR3 DNA is TGTGCTAGTGGTTTGATCGGCAGGTCGAGCTCTGGAAACACCATATATTTT. Protein product: CASGLIGRSSSGNTIYF. Combining the CDR3 with reference TRBV12-5 and TRBJ1-3 gives the whole variable domain DARVTQTPRHKVTEMGQEVTMRCQPILGHNTVFWYRQTMMQGLELLAYFRNRAPLDDSGMPKDRFSAEMPDATLATLKIQPSEPRDSAVYFCASGLIGRSSSGNTIYFGEGSWLTVV.